This is a list of T cell receptor beta chains from one sample in a study of blood T cell repertoires in COVID-19. The data were produced by immunoSEQ multiplex PCR, yet TCRdb's version contains in-frame clones alone and is incomplete. The table shows fewer than 130,000 clones, with about 72% occurring only once. Source material: peripheral blood. These receptors came from a woman aged 55-69 years with acute or convalescent COVID-19. Each CDR3 is given with its conserved first and last residue. The D gene is left open where the match is weak. Clone sizes are given selectively: once, few, many, or a class where the clone is expanded.

d_gene: -
v_gene: TRBV5-5
len: 15
j_gene: TRBJ2-4
abundance: once
CDR3aa: CASSLPQLAKNIQYF
CDR3nt: TGTGCCAGCAGCTTGCCCCAACTAGCCAAAAACATTCAGTACTTC

d_gene: -
v_gene: TRBV12-3/TRBV12-4
len: 11
j_gene: TRBJ1-1
abundance: -
CDR3aa: CASSLGGEAFF
CDR3nt: TGTGCCAGCAGTTTGGGGGGTGAAGCTTTCTTT

d_gene: TRBD1
v_gene: TRBV5-1
len: 18
j_gene: TRBJ2-7
abundance: -
CDR3aa: CASSYGTGGRSYSYEQYF
CDR3nt: TGCGCCAGCAGCTATGGGACAGGGGGCAGGAGTTATTCCTACGAGCAGTACTTC

d_gene: -
v_gene: TRBV4-1
len: 15
j_gene: TRBJ1-2
abundance: -
CDR3aa: CASSTQPGQIYGYTF
CDR3nt: TGCGCCAGCAGCACTCAACCCGGACAGATTTATGGCTACACCTTC

d_gene: -
v_gene: TRBV7-9
len: 14
j_gene: TRBJ1-1
abundance: few
CDR3aa: CASTTGIETTEAFF
CDR3nt: TGTGCCAGCACCACCGGGATCGAGACAACTGAAGCTTTCTTT

d_gene: TRBD2
v_gene: TRBV11-3
len: 15
j_gene: TRBJ2-1
abundance: -
CDR3aa: CASSKQAGAYNEQFF
CDR3nt: TGTGCCAGCAGCAAACAGGCGGGGGCCTACAATGAGCAGTTCTTC

d_gene: TRBD1
v_gene: TRBV6-2/TRBV6-3
len: 14
j_gene: TRBJ1-5
abundance: few
CDR3aa: CASSLLTGVQPQHF
CDR3nt: TGTGCCAGCAGTTTGTTGACAGGGGTCCAGCCCCAGCATTTT

d_gene: -
v_gene: TRBV30
len: 13
j_gene: TRBJ1-2
abundance: -
CDR3aa: CAWSVMRQRGYTF
CDR3nt: TGTGCCTGGAGTGTAATGAGACAGCGTGGCTACACCTTC

d_gene: -
v_gene: TRBV9
len: 17
j_gene: TRBJ1-6
abundance: -
CDR3aa: CASSATSTAGGNSPLHF
CDR3nt: TGTGCCAGCAGCGCCACTTCGACAGCGGGAGGTAATTCACCCCTCCACTTT

d_gene: TRBD1
v_gene: TRBV30
len: 14
j_gene: TRBJ2-1
abundance: once
CDR3aa: CASTRDRAQYEQFF
CDR3nt: TGTGCCTCGACCAGGGACAGGGCCCAATATGAGCAGTTCTTC

d_gene: -
v_gene: TRBV29-1
len: 12
j_gene: TRBJ1-2
abundance: -
CDR3aa: CSVEKGLYGYTF
CDR3nt: TGCAGCGTTGAAAAGGGGTTGTATGGCTACACCTTC

d_gene: TRBD1
v_gene: TRBV12-3/TRBV12-4
len: 13
j_gene: TRBJ1-3
abundance: -
CDR3aa: CAISTGSGNTIYF
CDR3nt: TGTGCCATCTCGACAGGGTCTGGAAACACCATATATTTT

d_gene: TRBD1
v_gene: TRBV6-4
len: 15
j_gene: TRBJ1-1
abundance: -
CDR3aa: CASKSRQGANTEAFF
CDR3nt: TGTGCCAGCAAATCCCGACAGGGGGCGAACACTGAAGCTTTCTTT

d_gene: -
v_gene: TRBV24-1
len: 15
j_gene: TRBJ2-3
abundance: -
CDR3aa: CATKRGKGGTDTQYF
CDR3nt: TGTGCCACGAAACGGGGGAAAGGCGGCACAGATACGCAGTATTTT

d_gene: TRBD2
v_gene: TRBV9
len: 18
j_gene: TRBJ2-5
abundance: -
CDR3aa: CASSVGGLLAGFGETQYF
CDR3nt: TGTGCCAGCAGCGTAGGCGGCCTTCTAGCGGGGTTCGGGGAGACCCAGTACTTC

d_gene: -
v_gene: TRBV12-3/TRBV12-4
len: 12
j_gene: TRBJ2-1
abundance: -
CDR3aa: CASSLSRGEQFF
CDR3nt: TGTGCCAGCAGTTTATCAAGGGGGGAGCAGTTCTTC

d_gene: -
v_gene: TRBV5-6
len: 14
j_gene: TRBJ1-5
abundance: -
CDR3aa: CASSFGQYGSPQHF
CDR3nt: TGTGCCAGCAGCTTTGGACAGTATGGTTCGCCCCAGCATTTT

d_gene: -
v_gene: TRBV6-2/TRBV6-3
len: 16
j_gene: TRBJ2-2
abundance: -
CDR3aa: CASSFGSRQTPGELFF
CDR3nt: TGTGCCAGCAGTTTCGGGTCCCGACAGACGCCCGGGGAGCTGTTTTTT

d_gene: -
v_gene: TRBV7-8
len: 15
j_gene: TRBJ1-4
abundance: -
CDR3aa: CASSLVSTRGEKLFF
CDR3nt: TGTGCCAGCAGCTTGGTTTCTACGCGGGGTGAAAAACTGTTTTTT

d_gene: -
v_gene: TRBV7-2
len: 14
j_gene: TRBJ1-1
abundance: -
CDR3aa: CASSPTRQAAEAFF
CDR3nt: TGTGCCAGCAGCCCAACCAGACAGGCCGCTGAAGCTTTCTTT

d_gene: -
v_gene: TRBV7-3
len: 13
j_gene: TRBJ1-1
abundance: -
CDR3aa: CASSFSQNTEAFF
CDR3nt: TGTGCCAGCAGCTTTTCCCAGAACACTGAAGCTTTCTTT

d_gene: TRBD1
v_gene: TRBV5-4
len: 15
j_gene: TRBJ2-7
abundance: -
CDR3aa: CASSLGGQGLVEQYF
CDR3nt: TGTGCCAGCAGCTTGGGGGGACAGGGGCTAGTCGAGCAGTACTTC

d_gene: TRBD1
v_gene: TRBV19
len: 20
j_gene: TRBJ1-3
abundance: -
CDR3aa: CASSRPLGTGGKFSGNTIYF
CDR3nt: TGTGCCAGTAGTAGACCCCTCGGGACAGGGGGAAAATTCTCTGGAAACACCATATATTTT

d_gene: -
v_gene: TRBV10-3
len: 17
j_gene: TRBJ2-3
abundance: -
CDR3aa: CAISVGAGGRNTDTQYF
CDR3nt: TGTGCCATCAGTGTGGGGGCAGGGGGGCGTAACACAGATACGCAGTATTTT

d_gene: TRBD1
v_gene: TRBV5-5
len: 15
j_gene: TRBJ2-1
abundance: -
CDR3aa: CASSLGQGYYNEQFF
CDR3nt: TGTGCCAGCAGCTTGGGACAGGGGTATTACAATGAGCAGTTCTTC

d_gene: TRBD1
v_gene: TRBV14
len: 15
j_gene: TRBJ2-4
abundance: -
CDR3aa: CASSQDGRDRGIQYF
CDR3nt: TGTGCCAGCAGCCAAGATGGTAGAGACAGGGGGATTCAGTACTTC

d_gene: TRBD2
v_gene: TRBV2
len: 16
j_gene: TRBJ2-5
abundance: -
CDR3aa: CASSRTSGGPQETQYF
CDR3nt: TGTGCCAGCAGTCGGACTAGCGGGGGGCCTCAAGAGACCCAGTACTTC

d_gene: -
v_gene: TRBV2
len: 14
j_gene: TRBJ1-6
abundance: few
CDR3aa: CASSDQTYNSPLHF
CDR3nt: TGTGCCAGCAGTGATCAGACTTATAATTCACCCCTCCACTTT

d_gene: -
v_gene: TRBV12-3/TRBV12-4
len: 12
j_gene: TRBJ2-2
abundance: -
CDR3aa: CASSVQGRKLFF
CDR3nt: TGTGCCAGCAGCGTACAGGGTAGGAAGCTGTTTTTT

d_gene: -
v_gene: TRBV7-6
len: 15
j_gene: TRBJ2-3
abundance: -
CDR3aa: CASSRDLSLRGTQYF
CDR3nt: TGTGCCAGCAGCCGGGACTTGTCGTTAAGAGGTACGCAGTATTTT

d_gene: TRBD1
v_gene: TRBV7-9
len: 13
j_gene: TRBJ1-1
abundance: many
CDR3aa: CASMTGAGTEAFF
CDR3nt: TGTGCCAGCATGACAGGGGCCGGCACTGAAGCTTTCTTT

d_gene: -
v_gene: TRBV5-1
len: 13
j_gene: TRBJ1-1
abundance: few
CDR3aa: CASSSRGISEAFF
CDR3nt: TGCGCCAGCAGCTCACGGGGGATCTCTGAAGCTTTCTTT

d_gene: -
v_gene: TRBV11-2
len: 16
j_gene: TRBJ2-3
abundance: -
CDR3aa: CASSLVALAGTDTQYF
CDR3nt: TGTGCCAGCAGCTTAGTTGCTTTAGCTGGCACAGATACGCAGTATTTT

d_gene: -
v_gene: TRBV7-2
len: 15
j_gene: TRBJ2-7
abundance: -
CDR3aa: CASSLGTEDLYEQYF
CDR3nt: TGTGCCAGCAGCTTAGGGACGGAGGACCTCTACGAGCAGTACTTC

d_gene: -
v_gene: TRBV4-3
len: 13
j_gene: TRBJ2-3
abundance: -
CDR3aa: CASSQDRTDTQYF
CDR3nt: TGCGCCAGCAGCCAAGACAGAACAGATACGCAGTATTTT

d_gene: -
v_gene: TRBV4-1
len: 16
j_gene: TRBJ1-2
abundance: -
CDR3aa: CASSQDRGRTNYGYTF
CDR3nt: TGCGCCAGCAGCCAAGATAGGGGCAGGACAAACTATGGCTACACCTTC

d_gene: TRBD1
v_gene: TRBV7-9
len: 12
j_gene: TRBJ1-1
abundance: -
CDR3aa: CASSRTQGANVF
CDR3nt: TGTGCCAGCAGCCGCACCCAGGGGGCGAATGTCTTT

d_gene: -
v_gene: TRBV3-1/TRBV3-2
len: 12
j_gene: TRBJ1-2
abundance: -
CDR3aa: CASSQVPGGYTF
CDR3nt: TGTGCCAGCAGCCAGGTTCCAGGGGGCTACACCTTC

d_gene: TRBD1
v_gene: TRBV28
len: 16
j_gene: TRBJ1-1
abundance: few
CDR3aa: CASSLFTGQPPTEAFF
CDR3nt: TGTGCCAGCAGTTTATTTACGGGACAGCCCCCCACTGAAGCTTTCTTT

d_gene: -
v_gene: TRBV5-1
len: 15
j_gene: TRBJ1-2
abundance: -
CDR3aa: CASSLDRSTNYGYTF
CDR3nt: TGCGCCAGCAGCTTGGACAGGTCTACTAACTATGGCTACACCTTC

d_gene: TRBD1
v_gene: TRBV5-4
len: 14
j_gene: TRBJ1-3
abundance: -
CDR3aa: CASSQDRARNTIYF
CDR3nt: TGTGCCAGCAGCCAAGACAGGGCACGGAACACCATATATTTT

d_gene: -
v_gene: TRBV25-1
len: 14
j_gene: TRBJ1-3
abundance: -
CDR3aa: CASRTGVSGNTIYF
CDR3nt: TGTGCCAGCAGAACGGGGGTTTCTGGAAACACCATATATTTT

d_gene: -
v_gene: TRBV5-1
len: 14
j_gene: TRBJ2-5
abundance: -
CDR3aa: CASSLSGGQETQYF
CDR3nt: TGCGCCAGCAGCTTGTCAGGGGGGCAAGAGACCCAGTACTTC

d_gene: -
v_gene: TRBV6-6
len: 13
j_gene: TRBJ1-5
abundance: few
CDR3aa: CASQPGSNQPQHF
CDR3nt: TGTGCCAGCCAGCCGGGGAGCAATCAGCCCCAGCATTTT

d_gene: -
v_gene: TRBV20-1
len: 15
j_gene: TRBJ1-5
abundance: -
CDR3aa: CSASDGRGLNQPQHF
CDR3nt: TGCAGTGCTAGTGACGGGAGAGGCCTGAATCAGCCCCAGCATTTT

d_gene: TRBD1
v_gene: TRBV3-1/TRBV3-2
len: 16
j_gene: TRBJ1-3
abundance: many
CDR3aa: CASSVQTGVAGNTIYF
CDR3nt: TGTGCCAGCAGCGTTCAAACAGGGGTAGCCGGAAACACCATATATTTT

d_gene: -
v_gene: TRBV18
len: 12
j_gene: TRBJ2-5
abundance: -
CDR3aa: CASSPARETQYF
CDR3nt: TGTGCCAGCTCACCAGCCAGAGAGACCCAGTACTTC

d_gene: -
v_gene: TRBV3-1/TRBV3-2
len: 14
j_gene: TRBJ2-1
abundance: -
CDR3aa: CASTPGTAGNEQFF
CDR3nt: TGTGCCAGCACCCCCGGGACAGCGGGTAATGAGCAGTTCTTC

d_gene: -
v_gene: TRBV19
len: 13
j_gene: TRBJ2-7
abundance: -
CDR3aa: CASSNEGRYEQYF
CDR3nt: TGTGCCAGTAGTAACGAGGGCAGGTACGAGCAGTACTTC

d_gene: -
v_gene: TRBV30
len: 13
j_gene: TRBJ1-4
abundance: -
CDR3aa: CAWSKSLDEKLFF
CDR3nt: TGTGCCTGGAGTAAGAGTTTAGATGAAAAACTGTTTTTT

d_gene: -
v_gene: TRBV19
len: 13
j_gene: TRBJ2-4
abundance: -
CDR3aa: CATGVQGGNIQYF
CDR3nt: TGTGCCACTGGCGTGCAGGGTGGGAACATTCAGTACTTC

d_gene: TRBD1
v_gene: TRBV14
len: 14
j_gene: TRBJ1-4
abundance: -
CDR3aa: CASSRTGVGEKLFF
CDR3nt: TGTGCCAGCAGCCGGACAGGGGTGGGGGAAAAACTGTTTTTT

d_gene: -
v_gene: TRBV5-8
len: 11
j_gene: TRBJ2-7
abundance: few
CDR3aa: CASSPHYEQYF
CDR3nt: TGTGCCAGCAGCCCCCACTACGAGCAGTACTTC